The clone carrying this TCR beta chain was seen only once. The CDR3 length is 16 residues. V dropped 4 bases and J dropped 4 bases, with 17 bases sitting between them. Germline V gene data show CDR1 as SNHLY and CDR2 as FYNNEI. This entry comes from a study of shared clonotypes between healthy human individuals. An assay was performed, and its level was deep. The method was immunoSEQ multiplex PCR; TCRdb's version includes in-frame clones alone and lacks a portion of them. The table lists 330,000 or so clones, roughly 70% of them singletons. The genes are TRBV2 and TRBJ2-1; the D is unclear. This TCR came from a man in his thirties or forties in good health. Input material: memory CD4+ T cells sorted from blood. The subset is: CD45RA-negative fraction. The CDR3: CASSGNKRTLYNEQFF. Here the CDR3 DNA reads TGTGCCAGCAGTGGGAATAAGCGTACCCTTTACAATGAGCAGTTCTTC.